Below, 21 T cell receptor beta chains from the same sample are listed, as sequenced in a study of shared clonotypes between healthy human individuals. TCRdb keeps only in-frame clones here, not all; method: immunoSEQ multiplex PCR. The table includes approximately 980,000 clones, roughly 72% detected once. The sample comprised memory CD4+ T cells sorted from blood. Subset defined: CD45RA-negative fraction. These receptors were obtained from a man between 18 and 29 years old in good health.

This clone was picked up a small number of times. The J gene is TRBJ2-7, the V gene TRBV6-1; D is possibly TRBD1 (6 bases). V gave up 5 bases and J gave up 4 bases, with 18 bases separating them. The CDR3 is 15 residues long. Germline lookup yields CDR1 MNHNS and CDR2 SASEGT. The CDR3: CASSLQTGSTYEQYF. The DNA for the CDR3 is TGTGCCAGCAGTTTACAAACAGGGTCGACGTACGAGCAGTACTTC.

The chain employs TRBV7-2 and TRBJ2-7, with 8 positions matching TRBD2. V was clipped by 3 bases and J by 1 base; unmatched bases: 2. The CDR3 is 14 amino acids. Germline V gene sequence: CDR1 SGHTA, CDR2 FQGNSA. DNA for the CDR3: TGTGCCAGCAGCTTCGGGAGGGCTTCCTACGAGCAGTACTTC. Translated: CASSFGRASYEQYF. The full variable domain, rest sourced from reference TRBV7-2 and TRBJ2-7, is GAGVSQSPSNKVTEKGKDVELRCDPISGHTALYWYRQSLGQGLEFLIYFQGNSAPDKSGLPSDRFSAERTGGSVSTLTIQRTQQEDSAVYLCASSFGRASYEQYFGPGTRLTVT.

The J gene is TRBJ1-6, the V gene TRBV28; no clear D. V was clipped by 5 bases and J by 6 bases, with 14 bases between them. Germline CDR1 reads MDHEN; CDR2 reads SYDVKM. CDR3 length equals 15 residues. The DNA for the CDR3 is TGTGCCAGCAGTACCCCCGGATTAACTAATTCACCCCTCCACTTT. Translating gives CASSTPGLTNSPLHF.

The CDR3 DNA sequence: TGTGCCAGCAGCCCCATCTTTTTGAACTACGAGCAGTACTTC. It is translated as CASSPIFLNYEQYF. The chain uses TRBV7-8 and TRBJ2-7; D is ambiguous. The V gene's germline CDR1 is SGHVS and CDR2 FQNEAQ. This CDR3 has 14 residues. Trimming left V 5 bases short and J 3 bases short, with 14 bases between. Together with reference TRBV7-8 and TRBJ2-7, the CDR3 gives the full variable domain: GAGVSQSPRYKVAKRGQDVALRCDPISGHVSLFWYQQALGQGPEFLTYFQNEAQLDKSGLPSDRFFAERPEGSVSTLKIQRTQQEDSAVYLCASSPIFLNYEQYFGPGTRLTVT.

This sequence joins TRBV5-1 and TRBJ2-7, with D tentatively TRBD1 (5 bases). The CDR3 totals 10 residues. Looked up from germline, CDR1 is SGHRS and CDR2 is YFSETQ. CDR3 nucleotide sequence: TGCGCCAGCAGGAAAGGGGAACAATCCGTC. This encodes CASRKGEQSV.

CDR3 amino acids: CASSGTGNIGNSPLHF. The DNA of the CDR3 is TGTGCCAGCAGCGGAACAGGAAATATAGGGAATTCACCCCTCCACTTT. This chain links TRBV9 with TRBJ1-6; the D gene is possibly TRBD1 (5 bases). CDR1 is SGDLS and CDR2 is YYNGEE in the germline V gene. The CDR3 extends over 16 amino acids. With 3 bases removed from V and 7 bases from J, the gap between germline ends came to 17 bases.

The chain employs TRBV27 and TRBJ2-2; possible D gene TRBD1, 6 bases. Germline CDR1 MNHEY, CDR2 SMNVEV (reference sequence). V dropped 4 bases and J dropped 5 bases, with 11 bases sitting between them. The CDR3 covers 14 residues. The CDR3 loop reads CASSYRERTGELFF. CDR3 DNA sequence: TGTGCCAGCAGTTACAGGGAGCGGACCGGGGAGCTGTTTTTT.

This clone was observed a handful of times. The chain carries TRBV5-6 and TRBJ2-1, with 9 bases that match TRBD2. The CDR3 extends over 15 amino acids. Germline assignment: CDR1 SGHDT and CDR2 YYEEEE. Trimming removed 9 bases from V and 3 bases from J; junction bases left unmatched: 10. The CDR3 coding sequence is TGTGCCAAAACCATGAGCGGGAGGAGCTACAATGAGCAGTTCTTC. It yields the protein CAKTMSGRSYNEQFF.

Remarks on this clone: Other DNA sequences of this sample code for an identical CDR3. This chain joins TRBV5-1 and TRBJ2-7; 10 bases fit TRBD1. Trimming at V came to 0 bases and at J to 4 bases, leaving 7 bases not matched to a gene. Germline V gene lookup returns CDR1 SGHRS and CDR2 YFSETQ. The CDR3 consists of 16 residues. The CDR3 DNA is TGCGCCAGCAGCTTGGCACCGGGACAGGGGTCATACGAGCAGTACTTC. Protein: CASSLAPGQGSYEQYF.

The chain combines TRBV28 with TRBJ2-2, with TRBD1 matching over 7 bases. Trimming at V came to 7 bases and at J to 5 bases, leaving 13 bases not matched to a gene. CDR1 is MDHEN and CDR2 is SYDVKM in the germline V gene. The CDR3 covers 16 residues. DNA for the CDR3: TGTGCCAGCAACCAGTTTAGGGGGCGAGGGACCGGGGAGCTGTTTTTT. Translating gives CASNQFRGRGTGELFF.

This clone was counted between two and nine times. The chain recombines TRBV11-2 with TRBJ2-7, with D perhaps matching TRBD2 (5 bases). Trimming took off 5 bases at V and 0 bases at J, with 20 bases between the two ends. Germline V lookup: CDR1 SGHAT, CDR2 FQNNGV. The CDR3 spans 17 residues. The CDR3: CASSLRPGSTFSYEQYF. CDR3 DNA: TGTGCCAGCAGCCTCCGACCGGGATCTACTTTCTCCTACGAGCAGTACTTC.

The CDR3 here is CASSSNPGQGSPLHF. The CDR3 region has the DNA TGTGCCAGCAGTTCCAATCCGGGACAGGGGTCACCCCTCCACTTT. The chain recombines TRBV28 with TRBJ1-6, with TRBD1 matching over 10 bases. CDR3 length: 15 amino acids. Trimming cost V 4 bases and J 10 bases; bases outside gene matches: 7. Germline-derived CDR1 and CDR2 are MDHEN and SYDVKM.

This sequence joins TRBV6-5 and TRBJ1-4; 7 nucleotides match TRBD1. Germline V gene sequence: CDR1 MNHEY, CDR2 SVGAGI. The J segment lost 8 bases and the V segment lost 0 bases, leaving 6 bases of the junction unmatched. The CDR3 consists of 15 residues. CDR3 region: CASSYSTGAFEKLFF. CDR3 coding DNA: TGTGCCAGCAGTTACTCCACAGGGGCCTTCGAAAAACTGTTTTTT.

The chain links TRBV11-2 to TRBJ2-7, with 10 nucleotides matching TRBD2. This CDR3 comprises 17 residues. V lost 5 bases to trimming and J lost 1 base; unmatched junction nucleotides: 11. CDR1 and CDR2 from the germline V gene are SGHAT and FQNNGV. CDR3 sequence reads: CASSRTFGLADSYEQYF. The CDR3 DNA sequence: TGTGCCAGCAGCCGGACCTTTGGACTAGCGGATTCCTACGAGCAGTACTTC.

CDR3 amino acids: CASSYVRGSNQPQHF. The CDR3 DNA is TGTGCCAGTAGTTACGTAAGAGGGAGCAATCAGCCCCAGCATTTT. The genes are TRBV19 and TRBJ1-5; D unclear. CDR1 and CDR2 (germline): LNHDA, SQIVND (reference sequence). The ends were cut back, 5 bases at V and 1 base at J, with 12 bases in the middle. The length of the CDR3 is 15 residues.

As to this clone: This could be a read error, since a much larger clone is one nucleotide away. The rearrangement uses TRBV2 and TRBJ1-5, with D unclear. Germline V gene lookup returns CDR1 SNHLY and CDR2 FYNNEI. The CDR3 consists of 11 residues. The ends were cut back, 8 bases at V and 4 bases at J, with 6 bases in the middle. CDR3 bases: TGTGCCAGCGGCCTTAATCAGCCCCAGCATTTT. Its translation is CASGLNQPQHF.

This rearrangement joins TRBV7-2 to TRBJ1-1; the D is unclear. The CDR3 runs to 15 residues. Deletions cut 0 bases from V and 1 base from J, with 9 bases between. Germline CDR1 reads SGHTA; CDR2 reads FQGNSA. The CDR3 is CASSLAFISNTEAFF. The CDR3 DNA is TGTGCCAGCAGCTTAGCGTTCATTTCGAACACTGAAGCTTTCTTT.

The gene calls are TRBV5-1 and TRBJ1-2; 7 bases align to TRBD1. The CDR3 extends over 16 amino acids. V was clipped by 1 base and J by 8 bases; unmatched bases: 14. Germline values: CDR1 SGHRS, CDR2 YFSETQ. The CDR3 protein is CASSLPHQTGSGGYTF. In nucleotides, the CDR3 is TGCGCCAGCAGCTTGCCTCATCAGACAGGGTCTGGCGGCTACACCTTC.

The CDR3 loop reads CASSPGRETQYF. In nucleotides, the CDR3 is TGTGCCAGCAGCCCCGGGCGAGAGACCCAGTACTTC. The rearrangement uses TRBV5-8 and TRBJ2-5, with D hard to call. V was shortened by 4 bases and J by 4 bases, with 8 bases between the two germline ends. From germline, CDR1 is SGHTS and CDR2 YDEGEE. The CDR3 is 12 amino acids.

V and J are TRBV7-2 and TRBJ2-3, with unresolved D. The CDR3 has 12 residues. The V and J ends lost 1 base and 7 bases respectively, with 6 bases between them. Germline CDR1 and CDR2: SGHTA and FQGNSA. The CDR3 bases are TGTGCCAGCAGCTTAGGAGCGAATACGCAGTATTTT. This encodes CASSLGANTQYF. Filled out from reference TRBV7-2 and TRBJ2-3, the complete variable domain reads GAGVSQSPSNKVTEKGKDVELRCDPISGHTALYWYRQSLGQGLEFLIYFQGNSAPDKSGLPSDRFSAERTGGSVSTLTIQRTQQEDSAVYLCASSLGANTQYFGPGTRLTVL.

This clone showed up just a few times. This rearrangement joins TRBV5-4 to TRBJ2-3, with 8 bases identical to TRBD2. V shed 0 bases, J shed 3 bases, and the junction held 6 bases outside the gene matches. Germline V CDR1 and CDR2: SGHNT, YYREEE (reference sequence). This CDR3 comprises 16 residues. CDR3 amino acids: CASSLGSGGVTDTQYF. The CDR3 DNA reads TGTGCCAGCAGCTTGGGTTCCGGGGGGGTTACAGATACGCAGTATTTT.